This paragraph reports one T cell receptor beta chain. Its antigen is not known. Trimming left V 5 bases short and J 0 bases short, with 7 bases between. Per germline, CDR1 SGHTA and CDR2 FQGNSA. The CDR3 covers 14 residues. Molecules of cDNA were individually given unique molecular identifiers that were attached to them. In TCRdb, the 5' RACE reads were re-called with MiXCR into one record per CDR3 protein. The sample contains about 63,000 distinct CDR3 sequences, 13% of which appear only once. The data are from a study of early T cells in non-severe SARS-CoV-2 infection. As for the study in general: Sequenced material consisted of bulk RNA (from unsorted whole blood), and chains were unpaired. Findings and limits, study-wide: Private and CD4 specificities were missed by VDJdb matching, skewed to anti-spike CD8.

The TCR originated in an adult who was a healthcare worker with PCR-confirmed SARS-CoV-2 infection or an uninfected control (not recorded which). The J gene is TRBJ1-4, the V gene TRBV7-2; no clear D gene. Material for sequencing was whole blood. The CDR3 coding sequence is TGTGCCAGCAGCCCACAGACAACTAATGAAAAACTGTTTTTT. Its protein product is CASSPQTTNEKLFF.